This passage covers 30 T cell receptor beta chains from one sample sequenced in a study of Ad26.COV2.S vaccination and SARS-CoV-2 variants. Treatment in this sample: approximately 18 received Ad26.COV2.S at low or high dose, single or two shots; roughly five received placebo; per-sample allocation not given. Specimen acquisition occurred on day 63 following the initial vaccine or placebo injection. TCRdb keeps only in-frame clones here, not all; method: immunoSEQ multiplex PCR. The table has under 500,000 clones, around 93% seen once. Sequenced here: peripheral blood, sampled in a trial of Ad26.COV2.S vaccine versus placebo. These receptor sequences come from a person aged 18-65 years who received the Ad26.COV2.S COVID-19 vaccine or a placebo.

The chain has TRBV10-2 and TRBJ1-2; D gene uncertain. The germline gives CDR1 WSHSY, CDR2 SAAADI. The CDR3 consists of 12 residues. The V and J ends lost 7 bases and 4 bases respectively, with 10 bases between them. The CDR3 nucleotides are TGCGCCAGCACGGCAGGAACCTATGGCTACACCTTC. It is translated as CASTAGTYGYTF.

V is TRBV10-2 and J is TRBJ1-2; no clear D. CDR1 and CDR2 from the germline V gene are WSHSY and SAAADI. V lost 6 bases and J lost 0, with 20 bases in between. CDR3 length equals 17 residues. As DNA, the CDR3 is TGCGCCAGCAGCGAGACTTTGGTTCAAGTACCTAACTATGGCTACACCTTC. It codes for CASSETLVQVPNYGYTF.

CDR3 DNA: TGTGCCAGCAGCCCATCGTCCACCTACAATGAGCAGTTCTTC. Translated, it gives CASSPSSTYNEQFF. This chain links TRBV3-1 (or the pseudogene TRBV3-2) with TRBJ2-1; D not certain. Per the germline V gene, CDR1 is LGHDT and CDR2 is YNNKEL (reference sequence). Trimming took 4 bases from V and 2 from J, leaving 9 bases between them. The CDR3 spans 14 residues.

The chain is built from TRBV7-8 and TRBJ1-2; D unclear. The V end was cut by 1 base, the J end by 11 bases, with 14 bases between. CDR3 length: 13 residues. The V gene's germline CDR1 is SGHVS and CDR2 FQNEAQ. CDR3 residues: CASSLGITPGYTF. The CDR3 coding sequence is TGTGCCAGCAGCTTAGGTATCACCCCGGGGTACACCTTC.

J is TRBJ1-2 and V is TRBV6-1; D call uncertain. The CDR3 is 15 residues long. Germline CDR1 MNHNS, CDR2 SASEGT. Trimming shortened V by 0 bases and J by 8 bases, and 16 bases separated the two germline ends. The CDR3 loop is CASSEAVMALGGYTF. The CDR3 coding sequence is TGTGCCAGCAGTGAAGCTGTCATGGCCCTGGGGGGCTACACCTTC.

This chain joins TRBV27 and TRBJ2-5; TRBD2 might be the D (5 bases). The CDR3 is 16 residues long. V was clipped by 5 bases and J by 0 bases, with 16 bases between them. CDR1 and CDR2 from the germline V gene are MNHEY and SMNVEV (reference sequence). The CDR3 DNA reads TGTGCCAGCAGTCTCCGGGTAGCGAAGTACCAAGAGACCCAGTACTTC. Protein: CASSLRVAKYQETQYF.

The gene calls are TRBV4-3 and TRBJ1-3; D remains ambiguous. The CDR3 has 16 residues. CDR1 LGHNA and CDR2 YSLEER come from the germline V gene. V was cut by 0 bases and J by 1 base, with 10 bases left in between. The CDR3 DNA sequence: TGCGCCAGCAGCCAAGATTGGTCAGGATCTGGAAACACCATATATTTT. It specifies CASSQDWSGSGNTIYF.

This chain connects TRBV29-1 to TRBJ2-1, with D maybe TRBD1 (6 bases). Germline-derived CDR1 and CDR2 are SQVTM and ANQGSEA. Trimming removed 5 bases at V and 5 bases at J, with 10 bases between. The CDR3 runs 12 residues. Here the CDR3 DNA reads TGCAGCGTTCTCAGGGGCGACAATGAGCAGTTCTTC. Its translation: CSVLRGDNEQFF.

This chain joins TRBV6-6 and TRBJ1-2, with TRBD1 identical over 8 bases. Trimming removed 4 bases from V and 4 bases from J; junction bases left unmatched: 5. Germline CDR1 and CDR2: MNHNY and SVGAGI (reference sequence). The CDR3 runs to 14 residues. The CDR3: CASSLGTGIYGYTF. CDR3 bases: TGTGCCAGCAGTTTAGGGACAGGTATCTATGGCTACACCTTC.

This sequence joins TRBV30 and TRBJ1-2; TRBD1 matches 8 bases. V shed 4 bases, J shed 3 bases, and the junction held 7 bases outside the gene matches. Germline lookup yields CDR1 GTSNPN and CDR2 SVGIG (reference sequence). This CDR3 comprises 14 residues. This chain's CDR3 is CAWTGGAKDYGYTF. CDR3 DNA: TGTGCCTGGACAGGGGGCGCGAAGGACTATGGCTACACCTTC.

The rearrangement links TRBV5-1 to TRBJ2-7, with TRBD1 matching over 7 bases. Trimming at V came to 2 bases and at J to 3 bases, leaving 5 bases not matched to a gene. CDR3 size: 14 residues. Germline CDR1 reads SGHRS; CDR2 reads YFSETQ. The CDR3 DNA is TGCGCCAGCAGCTTCGGGACAGATTTCTACGAGCAGTACTTC. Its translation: CASSFGTDFYEQYF.

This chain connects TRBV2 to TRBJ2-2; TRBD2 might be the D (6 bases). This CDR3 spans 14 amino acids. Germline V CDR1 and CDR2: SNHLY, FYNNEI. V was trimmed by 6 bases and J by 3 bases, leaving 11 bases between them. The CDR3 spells CASSGTPYTGELFF. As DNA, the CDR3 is TGTGCCAGCAGCGGGACTCCCTACACCGGGGAGCTGTTTTTT.

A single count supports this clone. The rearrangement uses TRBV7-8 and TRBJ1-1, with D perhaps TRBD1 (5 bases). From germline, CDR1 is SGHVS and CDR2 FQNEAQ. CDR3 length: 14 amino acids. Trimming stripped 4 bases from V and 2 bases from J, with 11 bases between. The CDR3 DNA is TGTGCCAGCAGCTCCCGGGACGGAAACACTGAAGCTTTCTTT. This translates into CASSSRDGNTEAFF.

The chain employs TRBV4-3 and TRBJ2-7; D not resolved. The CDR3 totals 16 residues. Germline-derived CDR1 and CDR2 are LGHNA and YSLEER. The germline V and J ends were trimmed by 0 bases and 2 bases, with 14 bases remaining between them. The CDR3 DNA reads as TGCGCCAGCAGCCAAGATCTATCTACGACGGCCTACGAGCAGTACTTC. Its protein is CASSQDLSTTAYEQYF.

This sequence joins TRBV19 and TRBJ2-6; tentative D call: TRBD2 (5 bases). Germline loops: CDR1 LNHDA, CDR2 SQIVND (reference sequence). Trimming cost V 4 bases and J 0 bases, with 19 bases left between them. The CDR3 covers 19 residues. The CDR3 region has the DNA TGTGCCAGTAGTAGAGTTCGAGGGTCGACCAGCTCTGGGGCCAACGTCCTGACTTTC. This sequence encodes CASSRVRGSTSSGANVLTF.

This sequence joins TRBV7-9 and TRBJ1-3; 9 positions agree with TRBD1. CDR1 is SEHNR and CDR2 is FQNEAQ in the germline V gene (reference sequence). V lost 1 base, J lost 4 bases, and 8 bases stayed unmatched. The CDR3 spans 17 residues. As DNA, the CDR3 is TGTGCCAGCAGCTTAGGCCGCGGGACAGGGCCAGGAAACACCATATATTTT. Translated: CASSLGRGTGPGNTIYF.

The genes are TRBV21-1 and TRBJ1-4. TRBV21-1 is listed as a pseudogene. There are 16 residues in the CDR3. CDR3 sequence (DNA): TGTGCCAGCAGCAAAGCGAAGACGGCAACTAATGAAAAACTGTTTTTT. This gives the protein CASSKAKTATNEKLFF.

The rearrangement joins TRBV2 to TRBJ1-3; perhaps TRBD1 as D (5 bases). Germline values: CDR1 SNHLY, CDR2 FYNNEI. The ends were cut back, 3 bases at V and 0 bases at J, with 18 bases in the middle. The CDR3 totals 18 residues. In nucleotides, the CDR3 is TGTGCCAGCAGTGACCTAAACCGAGACAGCTTCTCTGGAAACACCATATATTTT. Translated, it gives CASSDLNRDSFSGNTIYF.

CDR3 coding DNA: TGTGCCAGCAGCTTGCCGGGACTAGCGGGGGTGGAGACCCAGTACTTC. Protein product: CASSLPGLAGVETQYF. This chain uses TRBV5-4 with TRBJ2-5, with 14 bases lining up with TRBD2. Unmatched junction bases numbered 4, after V lost 1 base and J lost 5 bases. The CDR3 runs to 16 residues. Germline V lookup: CDR1 SGHNT, CDR2 YYREEE (reference sequence).

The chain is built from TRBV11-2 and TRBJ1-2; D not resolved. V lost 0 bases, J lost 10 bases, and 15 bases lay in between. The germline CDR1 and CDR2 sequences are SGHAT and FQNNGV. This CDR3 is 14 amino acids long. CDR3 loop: CASSLDENLLYYTF. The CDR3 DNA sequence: TGTGCCAGCAGCTTAGACGAGAACCTTCTTTACTACACCTTC.

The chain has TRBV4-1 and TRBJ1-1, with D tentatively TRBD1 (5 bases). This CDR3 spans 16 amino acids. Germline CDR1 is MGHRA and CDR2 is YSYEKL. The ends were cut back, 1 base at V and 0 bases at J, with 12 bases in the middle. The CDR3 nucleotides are TGCGCCAGCAGCCAAGCCGGAGGGGCGTTGAACACTGAAGCTTTCTTT. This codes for CASSQAGGALNTEAFF.

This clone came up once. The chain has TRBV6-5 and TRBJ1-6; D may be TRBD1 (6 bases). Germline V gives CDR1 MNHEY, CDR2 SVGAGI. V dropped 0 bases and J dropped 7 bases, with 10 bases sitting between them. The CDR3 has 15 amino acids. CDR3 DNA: TGTGCCAGCAGTTACTCTTATCAGGGGAATTCACCCCTCCACTTT. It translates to CASSYSYQGNSPLHF.

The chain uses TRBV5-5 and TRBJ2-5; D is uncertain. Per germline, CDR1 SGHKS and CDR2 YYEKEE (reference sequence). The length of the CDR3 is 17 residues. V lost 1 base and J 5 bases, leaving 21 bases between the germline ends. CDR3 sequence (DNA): TGTGCCAGCAGCTTGTTTAGGGATGGTGGGTTGGGGGAGACCCAGTACTTC. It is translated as CASSLFRDGGLGETQYF.

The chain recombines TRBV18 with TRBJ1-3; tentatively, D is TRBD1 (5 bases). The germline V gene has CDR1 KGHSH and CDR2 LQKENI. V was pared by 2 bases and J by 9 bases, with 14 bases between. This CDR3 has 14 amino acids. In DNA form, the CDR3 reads TGTGCCAGCTCACCAATACTGGGGGATACCACCATATATTTT. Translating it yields CASSPILGDTTIYF.

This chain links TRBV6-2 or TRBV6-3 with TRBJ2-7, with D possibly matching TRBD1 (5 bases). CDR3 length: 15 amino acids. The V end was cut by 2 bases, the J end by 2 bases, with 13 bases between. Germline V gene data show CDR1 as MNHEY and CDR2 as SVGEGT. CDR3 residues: CASSYPGWSTYEQYF. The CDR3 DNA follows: TGTGCCAGCAGTTACCCAGGGTGGTCTACCTACGAGCAGTACTTC.

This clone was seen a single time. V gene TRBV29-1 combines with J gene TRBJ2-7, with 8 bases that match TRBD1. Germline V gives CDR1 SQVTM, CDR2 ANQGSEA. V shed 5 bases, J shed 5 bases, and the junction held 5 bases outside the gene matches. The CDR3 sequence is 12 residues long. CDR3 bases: TGCAGCGTTCGCAGGGGGCTTCACGAGCAGTACTTC. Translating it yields CSVRRGLHEQYF.

This chain's CDR3 is CASSFSSEQFF. CDR3 DNA sequence: TGTGCCAGCAGTTTCTCCAGTGAGCAGTTCTTC. The genes are TRBV12-3 or TRBV12-4 and TRBJ2-1; D is ambiguous. The CDR3 runs to 11 residues. With 3 bases removed from V and 9 bases from J, the gap between germline ends came to 6 bases.

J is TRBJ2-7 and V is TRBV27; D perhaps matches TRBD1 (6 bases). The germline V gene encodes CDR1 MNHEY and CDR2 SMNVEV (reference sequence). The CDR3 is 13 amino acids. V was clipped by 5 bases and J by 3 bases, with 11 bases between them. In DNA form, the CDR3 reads TGTGCCAGCAGTCCGACAGGCTTCTACGAGCAGTACTTC. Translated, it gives CASSPTGFYEQYF.

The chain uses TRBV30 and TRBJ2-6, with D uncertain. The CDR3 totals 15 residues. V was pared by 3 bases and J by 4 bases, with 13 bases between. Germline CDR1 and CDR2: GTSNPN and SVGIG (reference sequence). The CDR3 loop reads CAWRDLGAGANVLTF. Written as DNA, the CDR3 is TGTGCCTGGAGGGACCTCGGCGCAGGGGCCAACGTCCTGACTTTC.

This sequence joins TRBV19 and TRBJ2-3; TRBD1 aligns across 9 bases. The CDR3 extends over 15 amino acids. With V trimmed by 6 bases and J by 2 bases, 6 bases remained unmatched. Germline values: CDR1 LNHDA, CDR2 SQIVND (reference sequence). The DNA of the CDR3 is TGTGCCAGTAGCACAACAGGGGGCCCCACAGATACGCAGTATTTT. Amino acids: CASSTTGGPTDTQYF.